This TCR beta chain originates from a study of blood T cell repertoires in COVID-19. In the study overall: Material from acute and convalescent COVID-19 was sourced from the United States, Italy and Spain.

This clone was counted a single time. A read error may produce the germline difference seen at one junction end. Profiling relied on immunoSEQ multiplex PCR, and the TCRdb table lists in-frame clones only, not all of them. The sample has some 270,000 clones; approximately 84% are singletons. Germline-derived CDR1 and CDR2 are SQVTM and ANQGSEA. The CDR3 totals 13 residues. This receptor was obtained from a person aged 65 to 79 with COVID-19, enrolled during active disease. The chain uses TRBV29-1 and TRBJ1-2, with 9 bases lining up with TRBD1. Sequenced sample: peripheral blood. CDR3 sequence reads: CSVQGAGTMAGAF. CDR3 bases: TGCAGCGTACAGGGGGCGGGAACTATGGCTGGTGCCTTC.